Below are 18 T cell receptor beta chains sequenced from a single sample in a study of sequential checkpoint blockade in melanoma (dated by TCRdb to about 2019). The treatment or condition label, as the study defines it: randomized to nivolumab then ipilimumab (arm A) or the reverse (arm B). Preparation of the library involved the immunoSEQ multiplex PCR assay. What TCRdb holds here is the immuneACCESS table cut down to in-frame rearrangements. Part of the clones is not present; checked against another copy, under half of the missing clones reflect an unresolved V gene, and the others are unexplained. Within this sample are about 9,600 clones, with 20% to 30% of them counted one time only. The biggest ten clones account for about a sixth of the sample. The sequenced sample was tumor tissue (inferred from file names), obtained from a patient given nivolumab and ipilimumab in sequence. These receptors all come from a human donor with melanoma.

The gene calls are TRBV5-1 and TRBJ2-7; TRBD2 matches 10 bases. The CDR3 sequence is 14 residues long. Germline V gene sequence: CDR1 SGHRS, CDR2 YFSETQ. Trimming took 4 bases from V and 4 from J; bases not matched to a gene: 5. CDR3 amino acids: CASSPGTSEYEQYF. CDR3 coding DNA: TGCGCCAGCAGCCCTGGGACTAGCGAGTACGAGCAGTACTTC.

The chain recombines TRBV12-5 with TRBJ2-5, with D hard to call. This CDR3 spans 13 amino acids. The V gene's germline CDR1 is LGHNT and CDR2 FRNRAP. Trimming took 4 bases from V and 5 from J, leaving 11 bases between them. CDR3 DNA sequence: TGTGCTAGTGGTTCGCAGTCAGCCGAGACCCAGTACTTC. This sequence encodes CASGSQSAETQYF.

The V call is TRBV19, the J call TRBJ2-7; D gene ambiguous. Germline V gene sequence: CDR1 LNHDA, CDR2 SQIVND (reference sequence). V lost 3 bases and J lost 7, with 7 bases in between. The CDR3 runs to 11 residues. This chain's CDR3 is CASSIFGEQYF. As DNA, the CDR3 is TGTGCCAGTAGTATTTTTGGGGAGCAGTACTTC. The full variable domain, its missing parts supplied by reference TRBV19 and TRBJ2-7, is DGGITQSPKYLFRKEGQNVTLSCEQNLNHDAMYWYRQDPGQGLRLIYYSQIVNDFQKGDIAEGYSVSREKKESFPLTVTSAQKNPTAFYLCASSIFGEQYFGPGTRLTVT.

This clone was counted a few times. The chain carries TRBV14 and TRBJ1-5; D ambiguous. Trimming stripped 3 bases from V and 1 base from J, with 4 bases between. CDR1 and CDR2 from the germline V gene are SGHDN and FVKESK. The CDR3 loop spans 13 amino acids. The CDR3 loop reads CASSHNSNQPQHF. CDR3 sequence (DNA): TGTGCCAGCAGCCATAACAGCAATCAGCCCCAGCATTTT.

The chain carries TRBV30 and TRBJ2-6, with D perhaps being TRBD1 or TRBD2 (5 bases each). The CDR3 length is 16 residues. V shed 4 bases and J shed 2 bases, with 15 bases lying between them. Germline assignment: CDR1 GTSNPN and CDR2 SVGIG (reference sequence). CDR3 DNA: TGTGCCTGGAATCGAGGGGCAGCAGCTGGGGCCAACGTCCTGACTTTC. The encoded protein is CAWNRGAAAGANVLTF.

This clone showed up many times. The CDR3 coding sequence is TGTGCCAGCAGTTATTTCGGCGGGAGAGGCCTAGATACGCAGTATTTT. The encoded protein is CASSYFGGRGLDTQYF. This chain connects TRBV6-8 to TRBJ2-3; 7 nucleotides agree with TRBD2. The trim removed 3 bases at V and 5 bases at J, leaving 11 bases unmatched. This CDR3 contains 16 residues. The germline V gene encodes CDR1 MNHGY and CDR2 SAAAGT.

The rearrangement joins TRBV18 to TRBJ1-4, with 9 bases fitting TRBD1. Looked up from germline, CDR1 is KGHSH and CDR2 is LQKENI. The ends lost 2 bases at V and 0 bases at J; junction bases unmatched: 10. The CDR3 is made up of 19 amino acids. The CDR3, as DNA: TGTGCCAGCTCACCATTGGCGGGACAGGGATCCGCAACTAATGAAAAACTGTTTTTT. Protein sequence: CASSPLAGQGSATNEKLFF.

The rearrangement links TRBV19 to TRBJ2-7, with TRBD2 matching over 8 bases. The V gene end was trimmed by 4 bases and the J gene end by 2 bases; junction bases not matched to a gene: 7. Germline CDR1 is LNHDA and CDR2 is SQIVND (reference sequence). The CDR3 length is 15 residues. Here the CDR3 DNA reads TGTGCCAGTAGTACCTTAGCGGGGACGACCTACGAGCAGTACTTC. Translation gives CASSTLAGTTYEQYF.

This clone came up once. The V and J genes are TRBV19 and TRBJ2-2, with 8 bases aligning to TRBD1. Germline trimming cut 6 bases from V and 4 bases from J; bases unmatched to any gene: 7. CDR1 and CDR2 from the germline V gene are LNHDA and SQIVND (reference sequence). The CDR3 has 15 amino acids. CDR3 sequence (DNA): TGTGCCAGTAGAGACAGGGGAAAAGGCACCGGGGAGCTGTTTTTT. Translation gives CASRDRGKGTGELFF.

This clone was observed a handful of times. This sequence joins TRBV6-8 and TRBJ2-1, with D possibly being TRBD1 (6 bases). This CDR3 has 12 amino acids. Germline assignment: CDR1 MNHGY and CDR2 SAAAGT. Deletions cut 5 bases from V and 5 bases from J, with 7 bases between. The CDR3: CASSRQDNEQFF. The CDR3 DNA reads as TGTGCCAGCAGTCGACAGGACAATGAGCAGTTCTTC.

The chain is built from TRBV10-2 and TRBJ2-7; 10 bases are a match to TRBD1. The CDR3 runs to 15 residues. V shed 3 bases and J 2 bases; nucleotides not matched to a gene: 4. The germline gives CDR1 WSHSY, CDR2 SAAADI. CDR3 DNA: TGCGCCAGCAGTGACCGCGGACAGGGGGCCTACGAGCAGTACTTC. Its translation is CASSDRGQGAYEQYF.

This clone was seen only a few times. The CDR3, as DNA: TGTGCCAGCAGTTACCCACCAGTGGGGTCCTCCTACGAGCAGTACTTC. Translation gives CASSYPPVGSSYEQYF. The chain recombines TRBV6-8 with TRBJ2-7; no firm D call. The CDR3 length is 16 residues. Per the germline V gene, CDR1 is MNHGY and CDR2 is SAAAGT. V lost 2 bases to trimming and J lost 0 bases, with 14 bases between them.

This clone turned up a few times. The chain links TRBV4-1 to TRBJ2-5; 9 bases line up with TRBD2. The ends lost 0 bases at V and 0 bases at J; junction bases unmatched: 5. From germline, CDR1 is MGHRA and CDR2 YSYEKL. The CDR3 length is 17 residues. The CDR3 DNA reads TGCGCCAGCAGCCAAGATGGACTAGCGAGCTACCAAGAGACCCAGTACTTC. Amino acid sequence: CASSQDGLASYQETQYF.

The chain recombines TRBV11-3 with TRBJ2-1; 9 bases match TRBD2. Germline V lookup: CDR1 SGHNT, CDR2 YENEEA. The trim removed 5 bases at V and 0 bases at J, leaving 11 bases unmatched. This CDR3 spans 18 amino acids. The CDR3, as DNA: TGTGCCAGCAGCCACGACGCTAGCGGGACTCTCTCCTACAATGAGCAGTTCTTC. Amino acid sequence: CASSHDASGTLSYNEQFF.

The V and J genes are TRBV10-3 and TRBJ2-3; 7 bases are shared with TRBD1. Germline V lookup: CDR1 ENHRY, CDR2 SYGVKD. This CDR3 has 16 residues. V gave up 2 bases and J gave up 5 bases; unmatched junction bases: 10. The CDR3 nucleotides read TGTGCCATCAGTGAGACTCGGACAGGATCGGTAGATACGCAGTATTTT. It specifies CAISETRTGSVDTQYF.

This clone was seen more than once but under ten times. The CDR3: CASSLPRTSGLNNEQFF. CDR3 nucleotides: TGTGCCAGCAGCTTACCTAGGACTAGCGGCCTGAACAATGAGCAGTTCTTC. This chain links TRBV7-1 with TRBJ2-1, with 10 bases lining up with TRBD2. TRBV7-1 is an ORF; its function is uncertain. The junction had 11 bases not matched to a gene; V was cut back by 4 bases and J by 5 bases. This CDR3 region has 17 residues.

This clone was counted many times. The genes are TRBV11-3 and TRBJ1-1; D unresolved. The germline V gene has CDR1 SGHNT and CDR2 YENEEA. Trimming left V 3 bases short and J 3 bases short, with 11 bases between. This CDR3 has 14 amino acids. The CDR3 DNA reads TGTGCCAGCAGCTTGCGAAACAAAGACACTGAAGCTTTCTTT. Protein product: CASSLRNKDTEAFF.

This clone was found many times. The chain is built from TRBV9 and TRBJ2-1; 9 bases agree with TRBD2. This CDR3 spans 15 amino acids. Germline V gene lookup returns CDR1 SGDLS and CDR2 YYNGEE. V shed 4 bases, J shed 7 bases, and the junction held 9 bases outside the gene matches. CDR3 sequence (DNA): TGTGCCAGCAGCAAACCGACTAGCGGTTATAATGAGCAGTTCTTC. It is translated as CASSKPTSGYNEQFF. Together with reference TRBV9 and TRBJ2-1, the CDR3 gives the full variable domain: DSGVTQTPKHLITATGQRVTLRCSPRSGDLSVYWYQQSLDQGLQFLIQYYNGEERAKGNILERFSAQQFPDLHSELNLSSLELGDSALYFCASSKPTSGYNEQFFGPGTRLTVL.